Following are 5 T cell receptor beta chains from one sample sequenced in a study of blood T cell repertoires in COVID-19. The method was immunoSEQ multiplex PCR; TCRdb's version includes in-frame clones alone and lacks a portion of them. Of more than 200,000 clones listed, roughly 87% were seen once; the top ten hold around 0.7%. Sequenced material: peripheral blood. These receptors were collected from a human donor in a cohort sampled during active COVID-19.

The V gene is TRBV28, the J gene TRBJ1-2, with 8 nucleotides matching TRBD1. Germline CDR1 reads MDHEN; CDR2 reads SYDVKM. This CDR3 region has 16 residues. Trimming removed 2 bases from V and 0 bases from J; junction bases left unmatched: 5. Written as DNA, the CDR3 is TGTGCCAGCAGTTTACCCGGACAGGGTCCTAACTATGGCTACACCTTC. Translated, it gives CASSLPGQGPNYGYTF.

This chain uses TRBV7-8 with TRBJ1-2; 10 nucleotides agree with TRBD1. V lost 4 bases to trimming and J lost 3 bases; unmatched junction nucleotides: 2. This CDR3 region has 14 residues. Germline V lookup: CDR1 SGHVS, CDR2 FQNEAQ. CDR3 region: CASSSDRGHYGYTF. For the CDR3, the DNA is TGTGCCAGCAGCTCTGACAGGGGGCACTATGGCTACACCTTC.

J is TRBJ2-7 and V is TRBV2; 7 bases line up with TRBD1. The CDR3 spans 14 residues. V was pared by 4 bases and J by 5 bases, with 8 bases of the junction left unmatched. From germline, CDR1 is SNHLY and CDR2 FYNNEI. CDR3 sequence (DNA): TGTGCCAGCAGTGTTGACTCAGACAGGGACGAGCAGTACTTC. It encodes CASSVDSDRDEQYF.

The V gene is TRBV6-5, the J gene TRBJ2-5, with TRBD2 identical over 8 bases. The V gene's germline CDR1 is MNHEY and CDR2 SVGAGI. CDR3 size: 15 residues. J was trimmed by 5 bases and V by 1 base; bases with no gene match: 6. CDR3 DNA sequence: TGTGCCAGCAGTTACTGGTTGACGGGAGGGGAGACCCAGTACTTC. This codes for CASSYWLTGGETQYF.

The chain uses TRBV28 and TRBJ1-1; the match to TRBD1 covers 7 bases. Germline CDR1 reads MDHEN; CDR2 reads SYDVKM. V trimming: 4 bases; J trimming: 4 bases; junction bases outside the gene matches: 15. The CDR3 extends over 17 amino acids. This CDR3 reads CASSSTPQDRESTEAFF. In nucleotides, the CDR3 is TGTGCCAGCAGTTCTACTCCTCAAGACAGGGAGAGCACTGAAGCTTTCTTT.